This T cell receptor beta chain was recorded in a study of T cell repertoires in cytomegalovirus infection. Study at large: Indications of both CMV infection and matching HLA type were provided by public TCR beta signatures. Study outcomes and limitations: There were HLA-C-restricted CMV-specific TCR beta clonotypes dominating the ex vivo response.

The trim removed 5 bases at V and 1 base at J, leaving 8 bases unmatched. This CDR3 is 16 amino acids long. CDR1 and CDR2 (germline): SGHVS, FQNEAQ. TCRdb re-called the reads with MiXCR, one entry per CDR3 protein. The sample lists about 400,000 distinct CDR3 sequences, roughly 18% occurring once. This clonotype was counted many times. The target antigen is unknown. The receptor was derived from a human donor in good health (CMV status not recorded). Some clones in this sample may be carry-over from other donors' samples. Sample: PBMCs. The chain combines TRBV7-8 with TRBJ2-1, with TRBD2 matching over 7 bases. The CDR3 loop reads CASSRRTSASYNEQFF. The CDR3 DNA is TGTGCCAGCAGCCGGCGCACTAGCGCATCCTACAATGAGCAGTTCTTC.